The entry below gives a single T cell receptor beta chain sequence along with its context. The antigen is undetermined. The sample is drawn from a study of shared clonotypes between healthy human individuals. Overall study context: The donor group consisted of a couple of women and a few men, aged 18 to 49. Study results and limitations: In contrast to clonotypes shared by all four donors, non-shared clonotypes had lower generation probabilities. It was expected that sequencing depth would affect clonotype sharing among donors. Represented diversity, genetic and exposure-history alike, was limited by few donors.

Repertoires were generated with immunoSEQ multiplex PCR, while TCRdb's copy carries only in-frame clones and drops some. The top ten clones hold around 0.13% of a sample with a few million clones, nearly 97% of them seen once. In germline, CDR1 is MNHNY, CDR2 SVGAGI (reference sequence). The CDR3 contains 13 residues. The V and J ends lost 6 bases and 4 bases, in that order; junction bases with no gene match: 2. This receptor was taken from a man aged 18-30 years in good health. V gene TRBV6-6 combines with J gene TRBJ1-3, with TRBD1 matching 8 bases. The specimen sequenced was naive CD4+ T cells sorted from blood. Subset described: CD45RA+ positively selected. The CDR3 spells CASSRDRGNTIYF. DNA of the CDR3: TGTGCCAGCAGCCGGGACAGGGGAAACACCATATATTTT.